What follows describes a single TCR beta chain. The data were taken from a study of identifying expanded T cells in peripheral blood. Here immunoSEQ multiplex PCR was the method, and the copy in TCRdb shows in-frame clones only, minus some. The sample consists of tens of thousands of clones, 88% of them appearing once. V lost 3 bases to trimming and J lost 3 bases; unmatched junction nucleotides: 6. The CDR3 runs 16 residues. The germline CDR1 and CDR2 sequences are LNHNV and YYDKDF (reference sequence). Collection occurred without any documented infections or immune events in donors. The chain employs TRBV15 and TRBJ1-5, with 9 bases lining up with TRBD1. The origin of this receptor is a person aged 18 to 75 in good health. The sequenced sample was blood. The CDR3 sequence: CATSSDDRGINQPQHF. The CDR3 DNA is TGTGCCACCAGCAGTGACGACAGGGGGATCAATCAGCCCCAGCATTTT. Full variable domain (rest looked up from reference TRBV15 and TRBJ1-5): DAMVIQNPRYQVTQFGKPVTLSCSQTLNHNVMYWYQQKSSQAPKLLFHYYDKDFNNEADTPDNFQSRRPNTSFCFLDIRSPGLGDTAMYLCATSSDDRGINQPQHFGDGTRLSIL.